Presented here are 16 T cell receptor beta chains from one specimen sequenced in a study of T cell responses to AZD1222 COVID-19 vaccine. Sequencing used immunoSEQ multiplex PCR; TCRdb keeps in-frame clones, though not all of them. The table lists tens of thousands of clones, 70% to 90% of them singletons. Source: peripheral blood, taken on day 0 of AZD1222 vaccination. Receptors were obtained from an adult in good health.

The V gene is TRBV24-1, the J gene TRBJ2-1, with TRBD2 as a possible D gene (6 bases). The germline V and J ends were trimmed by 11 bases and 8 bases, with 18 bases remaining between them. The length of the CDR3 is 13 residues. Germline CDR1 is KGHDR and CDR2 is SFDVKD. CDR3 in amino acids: CASSSDGGDEQFF. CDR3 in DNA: TGTGCCAGCTCATCGGACGGAGGGGATGAGCAGTTCTTC.

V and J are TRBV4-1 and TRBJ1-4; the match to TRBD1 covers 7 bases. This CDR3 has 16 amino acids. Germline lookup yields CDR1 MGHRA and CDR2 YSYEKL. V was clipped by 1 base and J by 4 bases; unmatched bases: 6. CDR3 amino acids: CASSQVFGTDNEKLFF. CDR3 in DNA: TGCGCCAGCAGCCAAGTTTTCGGGACAGATAATGAAAAACTGTTTTTT.

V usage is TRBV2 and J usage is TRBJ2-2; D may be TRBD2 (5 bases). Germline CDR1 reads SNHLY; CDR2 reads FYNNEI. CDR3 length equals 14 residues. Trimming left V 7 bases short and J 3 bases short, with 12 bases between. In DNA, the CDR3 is TGTGCCAGCAATTTGGACTCTTACACCGGGGAGCTGTTTTTT. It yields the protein CASNLDSYTGELFF. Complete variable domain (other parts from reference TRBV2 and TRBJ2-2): EPEVTQTPSHQVTQMGQEVILRCVPISNHLYFYWYRQILGQKVEFLVSFYNNEISEKSEIFDDQFSVERPDGSNFTLKIRSTKLEDSAMYFCASNLDSYTGELFFGEGSRLTVL.

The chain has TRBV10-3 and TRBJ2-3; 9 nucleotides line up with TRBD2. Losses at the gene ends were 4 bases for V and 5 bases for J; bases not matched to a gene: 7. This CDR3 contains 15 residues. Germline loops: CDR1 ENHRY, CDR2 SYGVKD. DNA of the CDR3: TGTGCCATCAGTGTTGAGCGGGAGGTCCTAGATACGCAGTATTTT. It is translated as CAISVEREVLDTQYF.

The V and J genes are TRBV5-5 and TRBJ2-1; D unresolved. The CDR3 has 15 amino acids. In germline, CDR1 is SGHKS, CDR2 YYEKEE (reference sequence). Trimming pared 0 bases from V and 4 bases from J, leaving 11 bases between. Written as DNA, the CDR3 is TGTGCCAGCAGCTTGGAGGGCCAGACATACAATGAGCAGTTCTTC. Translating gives CASSLEGQTYNEQFF.

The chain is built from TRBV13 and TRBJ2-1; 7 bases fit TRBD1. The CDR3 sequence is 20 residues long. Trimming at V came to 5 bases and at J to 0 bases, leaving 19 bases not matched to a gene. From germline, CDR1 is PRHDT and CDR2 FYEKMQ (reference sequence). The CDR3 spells CASSGGLGQTFSGSYNEQFF. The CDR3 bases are TGTGCCAGCAGCGGAGGATTGGGACAGACTTTCTCTGGCTCCTACAATGAGCAGTTCTTC. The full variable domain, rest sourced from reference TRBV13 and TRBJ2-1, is AAGVIQSPRHLIKEKRETATLKCYPIPRHDTVYWYQQGPGQDPQFLISFYEKMQSDKGSIPDRFSAQQFSDYHSELNMSSLELGDSALYFCASSGGLGQTFSGSYNEQFFGPGTRLTVL.

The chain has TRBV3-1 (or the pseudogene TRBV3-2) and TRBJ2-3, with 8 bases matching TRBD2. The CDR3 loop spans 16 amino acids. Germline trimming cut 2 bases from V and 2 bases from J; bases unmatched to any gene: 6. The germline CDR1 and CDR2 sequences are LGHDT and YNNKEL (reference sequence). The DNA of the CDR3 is TGTGCCAGCAGCCAAATAGCGGGGCTGAACACAGATACGCAGTATTTT. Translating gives CASSQIAGLNTDTQYF.

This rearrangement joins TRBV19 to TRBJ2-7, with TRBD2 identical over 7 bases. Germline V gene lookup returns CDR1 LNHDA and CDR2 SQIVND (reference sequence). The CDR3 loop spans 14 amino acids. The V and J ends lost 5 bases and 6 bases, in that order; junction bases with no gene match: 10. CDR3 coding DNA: TGTGCCAGTAGTTCCACGGGGGGATTCGGCGAGCAGTACTTC. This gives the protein CASSSTGGFGEQYF.

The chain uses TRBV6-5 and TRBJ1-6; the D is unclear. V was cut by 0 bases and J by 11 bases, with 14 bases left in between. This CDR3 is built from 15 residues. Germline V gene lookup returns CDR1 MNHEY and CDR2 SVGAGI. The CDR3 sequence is CASSYSSLTGPPLHF. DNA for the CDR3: TGTGCCAGCAGTTACTCGTCCCTAACCGGCCCACCCCTCCACTTT.

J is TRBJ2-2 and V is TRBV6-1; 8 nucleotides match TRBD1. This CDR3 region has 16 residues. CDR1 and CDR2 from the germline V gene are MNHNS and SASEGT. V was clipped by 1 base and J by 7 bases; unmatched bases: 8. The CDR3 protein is CASSEGWTGSIGELFF. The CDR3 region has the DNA TGTGCCAGCAGTGAAGGGTGGACAGGGTCGATCGGGGAGCTGTTTTTT.

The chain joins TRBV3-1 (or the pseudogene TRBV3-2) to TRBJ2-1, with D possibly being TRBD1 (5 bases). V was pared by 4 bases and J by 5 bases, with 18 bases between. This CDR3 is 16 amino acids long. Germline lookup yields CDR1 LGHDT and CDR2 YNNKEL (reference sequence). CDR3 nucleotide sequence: TGTGCCAGCAGCCGAGACGTTTCAGGGCCCCACAATGAGCAGTTCTTC. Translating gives CASSRDVSGPHNEQFF.

The chain's CDR3 is CSVEGGPGTDTQYF. The CDR3 DNA follows: TGCAGCGTTGAAGGGGGGCCAGGGACAGATACGCAGTATTTT. V usage is TRBV29-1 and J usage is TRBJ2-3; perhaps TRBD1 as D (6 bases). This CDR3 comprises 14 residues. Trimming removed 1 base from V and 3 bases from J, with 11 bases in between. Per the germline V gene, CDR1 is SQVTM and CDR2 is ANQGSEA.

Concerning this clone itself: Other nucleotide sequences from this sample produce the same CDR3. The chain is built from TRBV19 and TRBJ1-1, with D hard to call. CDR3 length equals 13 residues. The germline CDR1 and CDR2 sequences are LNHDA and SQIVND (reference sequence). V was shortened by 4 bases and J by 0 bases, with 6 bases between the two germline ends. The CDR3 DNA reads TGTGCCAGTAGTACCACAGTGAACACTGAAGCTTTCTTT. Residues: CASSTTVNTEAFF.

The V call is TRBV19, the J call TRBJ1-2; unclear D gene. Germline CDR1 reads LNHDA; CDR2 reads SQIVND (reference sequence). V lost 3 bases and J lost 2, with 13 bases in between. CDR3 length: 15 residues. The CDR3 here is CASSIWREGNYGYTF. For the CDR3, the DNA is TGTGCCAGTAGTATTTGGAGGGAAGGGAACTATGGCTACACCTTC.

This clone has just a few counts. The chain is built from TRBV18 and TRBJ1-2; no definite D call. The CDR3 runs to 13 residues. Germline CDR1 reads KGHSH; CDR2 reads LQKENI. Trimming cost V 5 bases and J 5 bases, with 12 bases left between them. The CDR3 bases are TGTGCCAGCTCAACGGACCGGGCATATGGCTACACCTTC. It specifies CASSTDRAYGYTF.

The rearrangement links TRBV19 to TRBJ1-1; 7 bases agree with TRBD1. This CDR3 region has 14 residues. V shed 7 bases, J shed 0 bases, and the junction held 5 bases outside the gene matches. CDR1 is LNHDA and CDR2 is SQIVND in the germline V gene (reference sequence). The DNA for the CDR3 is TGTGCCAGTACCGCCGGGACAGTGAACACTGAAGCTTTCTTT. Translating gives CASTAGTVNTEAFF.